This T cell receptor beta chain was observed in a study of human T cells and chemical hapten exposure. As for the study in general: 2% DPC was applied to around 2 cm by around 2 cm of upper inner arm skin for sensitization.

The table lists this clonotype with a few counts. The target antigen is unknown. Using its own MiXCR run on the RACE reads, TCRdb lists one record per CDR3 protein. The sample shows tens of thousands of distinct CDR3 sequences, roughly a tenth of them seen only once. Findings and caveats of the study: With regard to DPC sensitization, TCRs above 1 in 1000 frequency did not change.

Time point specified: pre-sensitization, week 0. Treatment noted: therapeutic diphenylcyclopropenone sensitization with weekly scalp DPC. Unfractionated whole blood yielded the extracted total RNA. The CDR3 is 14 residues long. CDR1 is DFQATT, CDR2 SNEGSKA, per germline (reference sequence). The V and J ends lost 6 bases and 4 bases, in that order; junction bases with no gene match: 3. The rearrangement uses TRBV20-1 and TRBJ2-1; 13 bases are a match to TRBD2. The receptor was isolated from a man younger than 40 with alopecia areata. Some clones in this sample may be carry-over from other donors' samples. The sample here was whole blood, taken in connection with sensitization to the hapten diphenylcyclopropenone (DPC). The CDR3 region has the DNA TGCAGTGCCCAACTAGCGGGGGGGTACAATGAGCAGTTCTTC. It yields the protein CSAQLAGGYNEQFF.